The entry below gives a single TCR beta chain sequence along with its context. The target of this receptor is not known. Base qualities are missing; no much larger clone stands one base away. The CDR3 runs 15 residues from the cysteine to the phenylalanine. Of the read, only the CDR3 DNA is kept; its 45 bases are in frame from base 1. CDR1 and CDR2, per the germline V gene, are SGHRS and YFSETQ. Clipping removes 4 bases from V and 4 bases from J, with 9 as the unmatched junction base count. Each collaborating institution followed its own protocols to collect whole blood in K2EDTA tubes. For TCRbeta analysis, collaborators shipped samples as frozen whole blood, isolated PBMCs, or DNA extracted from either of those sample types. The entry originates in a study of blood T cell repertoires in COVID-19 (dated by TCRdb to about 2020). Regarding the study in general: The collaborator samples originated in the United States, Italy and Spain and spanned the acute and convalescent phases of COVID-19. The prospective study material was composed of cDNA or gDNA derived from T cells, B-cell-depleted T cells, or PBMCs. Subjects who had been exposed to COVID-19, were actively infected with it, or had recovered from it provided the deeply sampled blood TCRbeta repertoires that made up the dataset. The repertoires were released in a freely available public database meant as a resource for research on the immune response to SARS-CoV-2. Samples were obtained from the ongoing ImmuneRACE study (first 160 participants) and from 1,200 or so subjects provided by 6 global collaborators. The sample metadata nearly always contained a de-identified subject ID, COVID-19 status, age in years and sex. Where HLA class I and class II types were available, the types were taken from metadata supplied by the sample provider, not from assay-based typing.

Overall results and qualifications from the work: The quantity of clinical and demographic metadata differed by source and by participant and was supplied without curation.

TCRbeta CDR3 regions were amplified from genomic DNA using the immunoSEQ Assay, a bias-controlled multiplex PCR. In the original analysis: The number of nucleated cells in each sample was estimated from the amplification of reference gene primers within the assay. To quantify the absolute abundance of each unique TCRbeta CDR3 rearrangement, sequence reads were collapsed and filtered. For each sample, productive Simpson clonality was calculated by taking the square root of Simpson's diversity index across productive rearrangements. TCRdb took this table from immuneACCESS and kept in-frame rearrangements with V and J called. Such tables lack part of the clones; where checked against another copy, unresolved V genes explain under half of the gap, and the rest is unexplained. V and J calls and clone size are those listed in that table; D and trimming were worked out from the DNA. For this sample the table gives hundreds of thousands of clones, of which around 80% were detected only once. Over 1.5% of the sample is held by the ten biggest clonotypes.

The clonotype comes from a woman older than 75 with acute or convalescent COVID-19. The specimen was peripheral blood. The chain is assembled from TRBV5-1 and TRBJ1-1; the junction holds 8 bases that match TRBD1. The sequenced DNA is TGCGCCAGCAGCCGGGACAGGTCTAGTGCCACTGAAGCTTTCTTT. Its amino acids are CASSRDRSSATEAFF.